The 32 T cell receptor beta chains listed next were all sequenced from one sample in a study of shared clonotypes between healthy human individuals. The method was immunoSEQ multiplex PCR; TCRdb's version includes in-frame clones alone and lacks a portion of them. This sample has about 770,000 clones, with 72% found just once. Sequencing was done on a sample of memory CD4+ T cells sorted from blood. Regarding subset: CD45RA-negative fraction. The origin of the receptors is a woman aged 25 to 39 in good health.

This chain links TRBV11-2 with TRBJ2-3; tentatively, D is TRBD2 (5 bases). Trimming pared 3 bases from V and 0 bases from J, leaving 10 bases between. Germline CDR1 and CDR2: SGHAT and FQNNGV. The CDR3 spans 15 residues. This chain's CDR3 is CASSFSRTSTDTQYF. The CDR3 DNA follows: TGTGCCAGCAGCTTTAGCCGGACTAGCACAGATACGCAGTATTTT.

J is TRBJ2-7 and V is TRBV10-2; possible D gene TRBD1, 6 bases. This CDR3 contains 15 residues. CDR1 is WSHSY and CDR2 is SAAADI in the germline V gene. V lost 9 bases, J lost 1 base, and 19 bases lay in between. The chain's CDR3 is CASSTGRPSSYEQYF. CDR3 bases: TGCGCCAGTTCAACAGGGCGCCCCTCTTCCTACGAGCAGTACTTC.

V usage is TRBV18 and J usage is TRBJ2-6, with unresolved D. The germline V gene has CDR1 KGHSH and CDR2 LQKENI. The CDR3 consists of 16 residues. V lost 1 base, J lost 2 bases, and 9 bases lay in between. The CDR3 sequence: CASSPQHRAGANVLTF. The CDR3 DNA reads as TGTGCCAGCTCACCACAACATCGGGCTGGGGCCAACGTCCTGACTTTC.

The chain uses TRBV5-1 and TRBJ2-2; 15 nucleotides line up with TRBD2. CDR3 length equals 16 residues. The junction had 2 bases not matched to a gene; V was cut back by 3 bases and J by 5 bases. Germline V gene sequence: CDR1 SGHRS, CDR2 YFSETQ. CDR3 DNA: TGCGCCAGCAGCTCGGGACTAGCGGGAGGTACCGGGGAGCTGTTTTTT. Its protein product is CASSSGLAGGTGELFF.

The genes are TRBV7-2 and TRBJ1-1; possible D gene TRBD1, 6 bases. The CDR3 covers 14 residues. Germline assignment: CDR1 SGHTA and CDR2 FQGNSA. V lost 0 bases, J lost 4 bases, and 9 bases lay in between. CDR3 bases: TGTGCCAGCAGCTTAGCGTGGGGGGCCACTGAAGCTTTCTTT. It translates to CASSLAWGATEAFF.

V is TRBV5-1 and J is TRBJ1-5; D is undetermined. In germline, CDR1 is SGHRS, CDR2 YFSETQ. The CDR3 is 15 amino acids. Deletions cut 4 bases from V and 7 bases from J, with 18 bases between. The CDR3 nucleotides are TGCGCCAGCAGCATTGGACCGATACAAGGGCAGCCCCAGCATTTT. Amino acids: CASSIGPIQGQPQHF. Supplemented by reference TRBV5-1 and TRBJ1-5, the full variable domain reads KAGVTQTPRYLIKTRGQQVTLSCSPISGHRSVSWYQQTPGQGLQFLFEYFSETQRNKGNFPGRFSGRQFSNSRSEMNVSTLELGDSALYLCASSIGPIQGQPQHFGDGTRLSIL.

The chain is built from TRBV18 and TRBJ2-2; D ambiguous. Germline V gene sequence: CDR1 KGHSH, CDR2 LQKENI. The CDR3 is 17 residues long. V dropped 1 base and J dropped 0 bases, with 12 bases sitting between them. CDR3 sequence: CASSPQAVRTNTGELFF. The CDR3 DNA reads as TGTGCCAGCTCACCACAGGCTGTTCGAACGAACACCGGGGAGCTGTTTTTT.

The chain has TRBV6-6 and TRBJ1-2; no clear D. CDR3 length: 13 amino acids. The germline V and J ends were trimmed by 5 bases and 1 base, with 8 bases remaining between them. Germline CDR1 reads MNHNY; CDR2 reads SVGAGI (reference sequence). The CDR3 sequence: CASSKQSNYGYTF. The CDR3 bases are TGTGCCAGCAGTAAACAGAGTAACTATGGCTACACCTTC.

Remarks on this clone: The sample carries other DNA sequences with the same CDR3. The genes are TRBV6-6 and TRBJ1-1; D may be TRBD1 (5 bases). The CDR3 contains 13 residues. Germline assignment: CDR1 MNHNY and CDR2 SVGAGI (reference sequence). V lost 1 base to trimming and J lost 4 bases, with 7 bases between them. The CDR3 spells CASSYLGGTEAFF. For the CDR3, the DNA is TGTGCCAGCAGTTACTTGGGGGGCACTGAAGCTTTCTTT.

As concerns this clone: This CDR3 is also generated by other DNA sequences in the sample. J is TRBJ2-5 and V is TRBV5-1; no clear D gene. The V end was cut by 3 bases, the J end by 3 bases, with 12 bases between. The CDR3 length is 14 residues. Germline V gives CDR1 SGHRS, CDR2 YFSETQ. The CDR3 protein is CASSSGQQEETQYF. CDR3 nucleotides: TGCGCCAGCAGCTCGGGCCAGCAAGAAGAGACCCAGTACTTC.

This chain uses TRBV7-2 with TRBJ2-7; no reliable D call. Per germline, CDR1 SGHTA and CDR2 FQGNSA. This CDR3 comprises 14 residues. V was pared by 5 bases and J by 3 bases, with 14 bases between. As DNA, the CDR3 is TGTGCCAGCAGCCCGCTCGACATACTCTACGAGCAGTACTTC. This gives the protein CASSPLDILYEQYF.

This clone was seen only a few times. CDR3 in amino acids: CASISSLITTGELFF. CDR3 coding DNA: TGTGCCAGCATCAGTTCCCTCATAACGACCGGGGAGCTGTTTTTT. V usage is TRBV7-9 and J usage is TRBJ2-2; the D is unclear. The ends were cut back, 7 bases at V and 5 bases at J, with 17 bases in the middle. Germline CDR1 SEHNR, CDR2 FQNEAQ (reference sequence). The CDR3 totals 15 residues.

The gene calls are TRBV10-2 and TRBJ1-2; D remains ambiguous. The CDR3 length is 15 residues. V dropped 2 bases and J dropped 2 bases, with 12 bases sitting between them. CDR1 and CDR2 (germline): WSHSY, SAAADI. CDR3 in amino acids: CASSETGRTNYGYTF. The CDR3 DNA reads TGCGCCAGCAGTGAGACCGGACGGACGAACTATGGCTACACCTTC.

Of note for this clone: The same CDR3 also results from other DNA sequences found in this sample. This rearrangement joins TRBV30 to TRBJ1-3, with a weak D call TRBD1 (5 bases). The germline V and J ends were trimmed by 5 bases and 7 bases, with 12 bases remaining between them. The CDR3 consists of 12 residues. The germline CDR1 and CDR2 sequences are GTSNPN and SVGIG (reference sequence). The CDR3 is CAWGQAGNTIYF. The CDR3 DNA follows: TGTGCCTGGGGCCAGGCAGGGAACACCATATATTTT.

In the case of this clone: Within the sample, other DNA sequences also encode this same CDR3. The CDR3 region is CASSKDRSSYNEQFF. The CDR3 DNA is TGCGCCAGCAGCAAGGACAGAAGCTCCTACAATGAGCAGTTCTTC. The V call is TRBV5-1, the J call TRBJ2-1, with D possibly TRBD1 on 6 matching bases. The CDR3 runs 15 residues. V dropped 4 bases and J dropped 0 bases, with 11 bases sitting between them. Germline V gives CDR1 SGHRS, CDR2 YFSETQ.

This clone was counted between two and nine times. This chain connects TRBV27 to TRBJ2-1; 7 bases agree with TRBD2. Losses at the gene ends were 6 bases for V and 5 bases for J; bases not matched to a gene: 16. The germline V gene has CDR1 MNHEY and CDR2 SMNVEV (reference sequence). This CDR3 has 17 residues. DNA of the CDR3: TGTGCCAGCAGCTCCTACTTTTTCGGCGGGAGCCACAATGAGCAGTTCTTC. It specifies CASSSYFFGGSHNEQFF.

DNA for the CDR3: TGTGCCAGCAGCGTCGGGATAGCAGGGGATACGCAGTATTTT. This sequence encodes CASSVGIAGDTQYF. The genes are TRBV9 and TRBJ2-3; the D call may be TRBD1 or TRBD2 (5 bases each). In germline, CDR1 is SGDLS, CDR2 YYNGEE. The length of the CDR3 is 14 residues. Deletions cut 2 bases from V and 6 bases from J, with 13 bases between.

V and J are TRBV11-2 and TRBJ2-5; D tentatively fits TRBD1 or TRBD2 (5 bases each). The ends were cut back, 2 bases at V and 0 bases at J, with 10 bases in the middle. CDR1 is SGHAT, CDR2 FQNNGV, per germline. The CDR3 totals 15 residues. The CDR3 sequence is CASSLLGTYQETQYF. In DNA, the CDR3 is TGTGCCAGCAGCTTATTGGGGACGTACCAAGAGACCCAGTACTTC.

This chain links TRBV11-3 with TRBJ2-1; D perhaps matches TRBD2 (6 bases). Trimming shortened V by 5 bases and J by 10 bases, and 15 bases separated the two germline ends. The CDR3 extends over 13 amino acids. CDR1 is SGHNT and CDR2 is YENEEA in the germline V gene. Here the CDR3 reads CASSRETRGEQFF. Here the CDR3 DNA reads TGTGCCAGCAGCCGAGAGACTAGAGGCGAGCAGTTCTTC.

The V gene is TRBV6-1, the J gene TRBJ2-1; the D is unclear. The germline gives CDR1 MNHNS, CDR2 SASEGT. V was cut by 0 bases and J by 7 bases, with 16 bases left in between. This CDR3 region has 16 residues. The DNA of the CDR3 is TGTGCCAGCAGTGAAGCGGTGGGGTCAGAGGTTAATGAGCAGTTCTTC. Translation gives CASSEAVGSEVNEQFF.

In this sample, this clone turned up a few times. This chain connects TRBV11-2 to TRBJ1-1, with 10 bases that match TRBD1. V dropped 1 base and J dropped 4; count of bases not matched to a gene: 3. The CDR3 is made up of 15 amino acids. CDR1 and CDR2 from the germline V gene are SGHAT and FQNNGV. The CDR3 DNA follows: TGTGCCAGCAGCTTAGGGACAGGGGGGAGCACTGAAGCTTTCTTT. It translates to CASSLGTGGSTEAFF. The full variable domain, its missing parts supplied by reference TRBV11-2 and TRBJ1-1, is EAGVAQSPRYKIIEKRQSVAFWCNPISGHATLYWYQQILGQGPKLLIQFQNNGVVDDSQLPKDRFSAERLKGVDSTLKIQPAKLEDSAVYLCASSLGTGGSTEAFFGQGTRLTVV.

This clone has just a few counts. The chain carries TRBV28 and TRBJ1-1; no clear D. Trimming took 6 bases from V and 0 from J, leaving 14 bases between them. CDR1 is MDHEN, CDR2 SYDVKM, per germline. This CDR3 region has 15 residues. The CDR3 spells CASRFAAGVNTEAFF. DNA of the CDR3: TGTGCCAGCAGGTTTGCAGCCGGAGTGAACACTGAAGCTTTCTTT.

This clone was counted a few times. The chain uses TRBV11-2 and TRBJ2-1; the D gene is possibly TRBD1 (5 bases). Trimming left V 1 base short and J 8 bases short, with 9 bases between. Germline values: CDR1 SGHAT, CDR2 FQNNGV. The CDR3 has 13 residues. The CDR3 loop is CASSLGQPDEQFF. The CDR3 nucleotides are TGTGCCAGCAGCTTAGGACAGCCCGATGAGCAGTTCTTC.

The genes are TRBV5-4 and TRBJ2-7, with 7 positions matching TRBD2. The CDR3 consists of 17 residues. The V segment lost 0 bases and the J segment 4 bases; nucleotides outside the gene matches: 13. Germline CDR1 and CDR2: SGHNT and YYREEE (reference sequence). CDR3: CASSLAPVAGEGYEQYF. CDR3 nucleotides: TGTGCCAGCAGCTTGGCCCCGGTTGCGGGGGAAGGATACGAGCAGTACTTC.

The V call is TRBV5-1, the J call TRBJ2-3; 10 nucleotides agree with TRBD1. CDR3 length equals 14 residues. The J segment lost 6 bases and the V segment lost 4 bases, leaving 5 bases of the junction unmatched. Per the germline V gene, CDR1 is SGHRS and CDR2 is YFSETQ. Written as DNA, the CDR3 is TGCGCCAGCAGCCTAGGGACAGGGGACGATACGCAGTATTTT. It codes for CASSLGTGDDTQYF.

Turning to this clone: One junction end does not reproduce the germline sequence, and a read error may be involved. The chain combines TRBV7-9 with TRBJ2-3, with 10 bases lining up with TRBD2. CDR1 is SEHNR and CDR2 is FQNEAQ in the germline V gene (reference sequence). The CDR3 is 18 amino acids. The CDR3 is CASSLARASGSSRDTQYF. CDR3 coding DNA: TGTGCCAGCAGCTTAGCTAGGGCTAGCGGGAGCAGCAGAGATACGCAGTATTTT.

The rearrangement links TRBV30 to TRBJ2-2; 9 positions match TRBD1. The CDR3 consists of 16 residues. CDR1 and CDR2 (germline): GTSNPN, SVGIG (reference sequence). Trimming removed 2 bases from V and 1 base from J; junction bases left unmatched: 5. Here the CDR3 reads CAWSTRTGVNTGELFF. DNA for the CDR3: TGTGCCTGGAGTACCAGGACAGGGGTGAACACCGGGGAGCTGTTTTTT.

The table lists this clone with a few counts. The CDR3 DNA sequence: TGTGCCAGCAGCTTACGGAGCACCGGGGAGCTGTTTTTT. Translating gives CASSLRSTGELFF. The rearrangement joins TRBV9 to TRBJ2-2, with D unresolved. The CDR3 spans 13 residues. Germline V CDR1 and CDR2: SGDLS, YYNGEE. With 4 bases removed from V and 4 bases from J, the gap between germline ends came to 8 bases.

The table lists this clone with a few counts. The rearrangement joins TRBV28 to TRBJ2-5; D might be TRBD1 (5 bases). V was pared by 3 bases and J by 5 bases, with 13 bases between. There are 14 residues in the CDR3. Germline CDR1 reads MDHEN; CDR2 reads SYDVKM. The CDR3, as DNA: TGTGCCAGCAGTTTGGAAGGGGCGCGGGAGACCCAGTACTTC. Translated, it gives CASSLEGARETQYF. The complete variable domain, with remaining parts taken from reference TRBV28 and TRBJ2-5, reads DVKVTQSSRYLVKRTGEKVFLECVQDMDHENMFWYRQDPGLGLRLIYFSYDVKMKEKGDIPEGYSVSREKKERFSLILESASTNQTSMYLCASSLEGARETQYFGPGTRLLVL.

The V call is TRBV28, the J call TRBJ1-4, with D tentatively TRBD1 (5 bases). Looked up from germline, CDR1 is MDHEN and CDR2 is SYDVKM. V shed 4 bases and J shed 11 bases, with 20 bases lying between them. CDR3 size: 15 residues. The CDR3 reads CASSSQGRKLRKLFF. The CDR3 DNA follows: TGTGCCAGCAGTTCCCAGGGAAGGAAATTGCGGAAACTGTTTTTT.

CDR3 nucleotides: TGTGCCAGCAGTTTCTGGGCCAACGTCCTGACTTTC. It codes for CASSFWANVLTF. The genes are TRBV28 and TRBJ2-6, with D unresolved. CDR1 MDHEN and CDR2 SYDVKM come from the germline V gene. Trimming cost V 3 bases and J 5 bases, with 2 bases left between them. The CDR3 covers 12 residues.

This clone was seen just once. This sequence joins TRBV18 and TRBJ1-5, with a tentative D call TRBD1 (5 bases). Germline CDR1 and CDR2: KGHSH and LQKENI. V was cut by 2 bases and J by 1 base, with 9 bases left in between. This CDR3 is 15 amino acids long. Written as DNA, the CDR3 is TGTGCCAGCTCACCAGACGGGGGAAGCAATCAGCCCCAGCATTTT. It is translated as CASSPDGGSNQPQHF.